These 29 T cell receptor beta chains came from one sample sequenced in a study of regulatory T cells in long-lasting Graves disease. TCR beta libraries were built with iRepertoire HTBI primers and Arm-PCR of CDR3 regions. One entry per CDR3 protein, called by TCRdb with MiXCR from the multiplex PCR reads. The sample yields some 440,000 distinct CDR3 sequences, around 21% seen once. The sample's time point: persistent/refractory GD, antithyroid drugs over 5 years with positive TRAb. Researchers made the TCR library from RNA that was extracted from PBMCs. The input for sequencing was peripheral blood mononuclear cells (PBMCs), taken when the disease was refractory, from a patient treated with antithyroid drugs. These receptors were taken from a female donor with Graves disease.

The rearrangement joins TRBV28 to TRBJ2-1; D gene uncertain. Germline CDR1 and CDR2: MDHEN and SYDVKM. V shed 0 bases and J shed 7 bases, with 1 base lying between them. The CDR3 is made up of 11 amino acids. The CDR3 sequence is CASSLWNEQFF. Here the CDR3 DNA reads TGTGCCAGCAGTTTATGGAATGAGCAGTTCTTC.

This clonotype occurred many times. The genes are TRBV6-1 and TRBJ2-7; D unresolved. The V end lost 6 bases, the J end lost 6 bases, and 12 bases lay between the germline ends. The germline V gene encodes CDR1 MNHNS and CDR2 SASEGT. The CDR3 consists of 12 residues. The CDR3 reads CASSYNLAEQYF. DNA of the CDR3: TGTGCCAGCAGCTATAATCTGGCCGAGCAGTACTTC.

This clonotype came up many times. The gene calls are TRBV25-1 and TRBJ2-6, with 9 bases that match TRBD1. Looked up from germline, CDR1 is MGHDK and CDR2 is SYGVNS. This CDR3 spans 20 amino acids. V was clipped by 3 bases and J by 3 bases; unmatched bases: 15. CDR3 coding DNA: TGTGCCAGCAGTGACACCTCCTCCGGGACAGGGTTTTATGGGGCCAACGTCCTGACTTTC. Translation: CASSDTSSGTGFYGANVLTF.

This clonotype was observed at least ten times. This chain links TRBV6-5 with TRBJ1-1; tentative D call: TRBD1 (6 bases). This CDR3 region has 14 residues. The germline V gene has CDR1 MNHEY and CDR2 SVGAGI. Between the trimmed V and J ends, which lost 1 base and 4 bases, there was a span of 10 bases. The CDR3 reads CASSYFQTGTEAFF. CDR3 in DNA: TGTGCCAGCAGTTACTTCCAGACAGGCACTGAAGCTTTCTTT.

This clonotype was seen more than once but under ten times. J is TRBJ2-5 and V is TRBV7-3; 7 nucleotides line up with TRBD1. Per germline, CDR1 SGHTA and CDR2 FQGTGA. The CDR3 is 14 amino acids. V lost 0 bases and J lost 3; bases outside the gene matches: 1. Here the CDR3 DNA reads TGTGCCAGCAGCTTAACCGACAGGGAAGAGACCCAGTACTTC. It is translated as CASSLTDREETQYF.

In its sample, this clonotype was seen many times. The rearrangement links TRBV6-1 to TRBJ2-1; D is possibly TRBD1 (5 bases). This CDR3 is built from 15 residues. Trimming pared 4 bases from V and 5 bases from J, leaving 15 bases between. Germline lookup yields CDR1 MNHNS and CDR2 SASEGT. Written as DNA, the CDR3 is TGTGCCAGCAGTGGGGGCAGCCCCCCACACAATGAGCAGTTCTTC. Its translation is CASSGGSPPHNEQFF.

This clonotype occurred many times. The chain couples TRBV5-1 to TRBJ1-1, with 12 positions matching TRBD1. J was trimmed by 1 base and V by 0 bases; bases with no gene match: 7. The CDR3 covers 18 residues. CDR1 SGHRS and CDR2 YFSETQ come from the germline V gene. The CDR3 DNA is TGCGCCAGCAGCTTGGACCGGGACAGGGGGCAGAAGAACACTGAAGCTTTCTTT. Amino acid sequence: CASSLDRDRGQKNTEAFF.

This clonotype was seen only a few times. The chain couples TRBV5-6 to TRBJ1-5, with TRBD1 as a possible D gene (6 bases). The germline CDR1 and CDR2 sequences are SGHDT and YYEEEE. The CDR3 contains 15 residues. V shed 2 bases and J shed 1 base, with 10 bases lying between them. The CDR3 here is CASSLGGPSNQPQHF. In DNA, the CDR3 is TGTGCCAGCAGCTTAGGGGGGCCCAGCAATCAGCCCCAGCATTTT. Full variable domain (rest looked up from reference TRBV5-6 and TRBJ1-5): DAGVTQSPTHLIKTRGQQVTLRCSPKSGHDTVSWYQQALGQGPQFIFQYYEEEERQRGNFPDRFSGHQFPNYSSELNVNALLLGDSALYLCASSLGGPSNQPQHFGDGTRLSIL.

Ten or more counts support this clonotype. The chain employs TRBV28 and TRBJ1-5; maybe TRBD1 (5 bases). CDR1 and CDR2 from the germline V gene are MDHEN and SYDVKM. The CDR3 sequence is 16 residues long. Trimming took off 6 bases at V and 2 bases at J, with 17 bases between the two ends. CDR3 amino acids: CASRVRGYKGNQPQHF. The CDR3, as DNA: TGTGCCAGCAGGGTCCGGGGGTATAAGGGCAATCAGCCCCAGCATTTT.

V is TRBV7-2 and J is TRBJ2-7; D is perhaps TRBD1 or TRBD2 (5 bases each). This CDR3 contains 14 residues. Looked up from germline, CDR1 is SGHTA and CDR2 is FQGNSA. V lost 5 bases to trimming and J lost 2 bases, with 13 bases between them. CDR3: CASSPGGPAYEQYF. For the CDR3, the DNA is TGTGCCAGCAGCCCTGGGGGACCCGCCTACGAGCAGTACTTC.

This clonotype came up many times. J is TRBJ2-7 and V is TRBV28, with 7 bases lining up with TRBD1. This CDR3 has 15 amino acids. Trimming at V came to 7 bases and at J to 4 bases, leaving 13 bases not matched to a gene. CDR1 MDHEN and CDR2 SYDVKM come from the germline V gene. The CDR3 loop reads CASTSGRQGEYEQYF. The DNA for the CDR3 is TGTGCCAGCACTTCGGGGCGGCAGGGGGAATACGAGCAGTACTTC.

This clonotype was seen many times. V is TRBV11-2 and J is TRBJ2-2; maybe TRBD1 (6 bases). In germline, CDR1 is SGHAT, CDR2 FQNNGV. V dropped 8 bases and J dropped 0 bases, with 13 bases sitting between them. The CDR3 loop spans 15 amino acids. CDR3: CASVRGPTNTGELFF. For the CDR3, the DNA is TGTGCCAGCGTCAGGGGACCCACGAACACCGGGGAGCTGTTTTTT.

A word on this clonotype: A far larger clone lies a single base away; this is likely a read error. This chain uses TRBV6-4 with TRBJ2-2, with a possible D match to TRBD2 (5 bases). CDR1 MRHNA and CDR2 SNTAGT come from the germline V gene. The CDR3 spans 13 residues. CDR3 bases: TGTGCCAGCAGTGACAGGAACACCGGGGAGCTGCTTTTT. Its translation: CASSDRNTGELLF.

This clonotype was recorded many times. The chain is built from TRBV6-5 and TRBJ1-1; D remains ambiguous. Germline loops: CDR1 MNHEY, CDR2 SVGAGI. The V gene lost 2 bases and the J gene lost 8 bases, with 9 bases spanning the gap. CDR3 length equals 12 residues. The CDR3 region has the DNA TGTGCCAGCAGTTACGGAGTAAGGGAAGCTTTCTTT. Protein product: CASSYGVREAFF.

This clonotype was seen only a few times. CDR3 protein: CSASGLAGLANTGELFF. CDR3 DNA: TGCAGTGCTAGTGGCCTAGCGGGACTCGCGAACACCGGGGAGCTGTTTTTT. V and J are TRBV20-1 and TRBJ2-2; 9 bases fit TRBD2. The ends lost 3 bases at V and 0 bases at J; junction bases unmatched: 8. Germline loops: CDR1 DFQATT, CDR2 SNEGSKA (reference sequence). CDR3 size: 17 residues.

The rearrangement joins TRBV7-8 to TRBJ2-7; D perhaps matches TRBD2 (5 bases). The CDR3 contains 15 residues. Trimming took off 5 bases at V and 2 bases at J, with 16 bases between the two ends. The V gene's germline CDR1 is SGHVS and CDR2 FQNEAQ. CDR3 sequence (DNA): TGTGCCAGCAGCCCAGCATCCGCGGGCCCCTACGAGCAGTACTTC. It encodes CASSPASAGPYEQYF.

A remark on this clonotype: Relative to the germline gene, one junction end is altered; a read error may explain this. V usage is TRBV28 and J usage is TRBJ2-5; TRBD1 matches at 7 bases. This CDR3 is built from 15 residues. Germline V gene data show CDR1 as MDHEN and CDR2 as SYDVKM. CDR3 sequence reads: CASSKNLGQRESQYF. The CDR3 nucleotides read TGTGCCAGCAGTAAAAACTTGGGACAGAGAGAGTCCCAGTACTTC.

For the CDR3, the DNA is TGTGCCAGCAGCTTAGTCGGTGGCAGCTACACCGGGGAGCTGTTTTTT. This codes for CASSLVGGSYTGELFF. This chain joins TRBV7-9 and TRBJ2-2, with D hard to call. Germline V gene lookup returns CDR1 SEHNR and CDR2 FQNEAQ (reference sequence). This CDR3 is 16 amino acids long. Trimming stripped 1 base from V and 3 bases from J, with 12 bases between.

This clonotype was recorded many times. The rearrangement uses TRBV27 and TRBJ2-7, with a tentative D call TRBD1 (6 bases). Trimming removed 4 bases at V and 6 bases at J, with 16 bases between. This CDR3 has 14 amino acids. Per the germline V gene, CDR1 is MNHEY and CDR2 is SMNVEV (reference sequence). CDR3 amino acids: CASSSYRELAEQYF. CDR3 DNA: TGTGCCAGCAGTTCGTACAGGGAGTTGGCCGAGCAGTACTTC.

About this clonotype itself: A read error likely explains this, since a far larger clone differs by one base. This chain joins TRBV6-2 or TRBV6-3 and TRBJ1-5; D gene ambiguous. V was clipped by 4 bases and J by 3 bases, with 4 bases between them. Germline V gene sequence: CDR1 MNHEY, CDR2 SVGEGT. The CDR3 is made up of 12 amino acids. DNA of the CDR3: TGTGCCAGCAGTTCTAACAATCAGCCCCAGCATTTT. This translates into CASSSNNQPQHF.

This clonotype was detected ten times or more. The rearrangement links TRBV2 to TRBJ2-7, with D tentatively TRBD1 or TRBD2 (5 bases each). Germline V gene sequence: CDR1 SNHLY, CDR2 FYNNEI. The CDR3 sequence is 14 residues long. V gave up 3 bases and J gave up 2 bases, with 11 bases separating them. The CDR3 is CASSDFQGAYEQYF. The CDR3 DNA follows: TGTGCCAGCAGTGATTTTCAGGGAGCCTACGAGCAGTACTTC.

This clonotype was found many times. V and J are TRBV25-1 and TRBJ1-6; the D is unclear. Per germline, CDR1 MGHDK and CDR2 SYGVNS. This CDR3 is 18 amino acids long. Trimming stripped 2 bases from V and 0 bases from J, with 14 bases between. Here the CDR3 reads CASSEGGRRSSYNSPLHF. For the CDR3, the DNA is TGTGCCAGCAGTGAAGGTGGCAGGCGGAGCTCCTATAATTCACCCCTCCACTTT.

In this sample, this clonotype turned up many times. This CDR3 is CASSGRDGGWAEAFF. CDR3 DNA sequence: TGTGCCAGCAGCGGGAGGGACGGTGGATGGGCTGAAGCTTTCTTT. The V call is TRBV7-9, the J call TRBJ1-1, with D possibly matching TRBD1 (5 bases). CDR3 length: 15 amino acids. Per the germline V gene, CDR1 is SEHNR and CDR2 is FQNEAQ (reference sequence). V was cut by 5 bases and J by 6 bases, with 19 bases left in between.

This clonotype was counted many times. The gene calls are TRBV7-9 and TRBJ1-2; no definite D call. The CDR3 runs 14 residues. V was pared by 4 bases and J by 3 bases, with 12 bases between. Germline V lookup: CDR1 SEHNR, CDR2 FQNEAQ (reference sequence). CDR3 sequence reads: CASSSPAGDYGYTF. The CDR3 nucleotides are TGTGCCAGCAGCTCGCCGGCGGGAGACTATGGCTACACCTTC.

The V and J genes are TRBV12-5 and TRBJ2-1; TRBD1 aligns across 9 bases. CDR3 length equals 17 residues. V was pared by 3 bases and J by 5 bases, with 11 bases of the junction left unmatched. From germline, CDR1 is LGHNT and CDR2 FRNRAP. The CDR3 is CASGFKVEGQGNNEQFF. DNA of the CDR3: TGTGCTAGTGGTTTTAAAGTAGAGGGACAGGGTAACAATGAGCAGTTCTTC.

V is TRBV6-9 and J is TRBJ2-2; TRBD2 aligns across 10 bases. The trim removed 4 bases at V and 0 bases at J, leaving 8 bases unmatched. From germline, CDR1 is MNHGY and CDR2 SVAAGI. The CDR3 spans 18 residues. CDR3 in DNA: TGTGCCAGCAGTTCAAGCTCAGGACTAGCGGCGAACACCGGGGAGCTGTTTTTT. It translates to CASSSSSGLAANTGELFF.

This clonotype was recorded a few times. This CDR3 reads CASSPSREEEQYF. CDR3 bases: TGTGCCAGCAGCCCTTCCCGGGAGGAGGAGCAGTACTTC. The rearrangement joins TRBV6-1 to TRBJ2-7; 7 nucleotides match TRBD2. The germline gives CDR1 MNHNS, CDR2 SASEGT. The CDR3 is 13 residues long. V lost 6 bases and J lost 7; bases outside the gene matches: 9.

In its sample, this clonotype was seen many times. The rearrangement joins TRBV27 to TRBJ2-6; no clear D gene. V was cut by 5 bases and J by 2 bases, with 7 bases left in between. The CDR3 sequence is 14 residues long. Germline CDR1 reads MNHEY; CDR2 reads SMNVEV (reference sequence). The CDR3 reads CASSRVTGANVLTF. The CDR3 DNA sequence: TGTGCCAGCAGTCGGGTCACTGGGGCCAACGTCCTGACTTTC.

About this clonotype: This may stem from a read error, because a much larger clone lies one nucleotide away. The V gene is TRBV6-2 or TRBV6-3, the J gene TRBJ1-5, with TRBD1 matching over 7 bases. The V gene's germline CDR1 is MNHEY and CDR2 SVGEGT. The CDR3 length is 15 residues. The CDR3 coding sequence is TGTGCCAGCAGCCTCGGGACAGTTAGCGATCAGCCCCAGCATTTT. It specifies CASSLGTVSDQPQHF.